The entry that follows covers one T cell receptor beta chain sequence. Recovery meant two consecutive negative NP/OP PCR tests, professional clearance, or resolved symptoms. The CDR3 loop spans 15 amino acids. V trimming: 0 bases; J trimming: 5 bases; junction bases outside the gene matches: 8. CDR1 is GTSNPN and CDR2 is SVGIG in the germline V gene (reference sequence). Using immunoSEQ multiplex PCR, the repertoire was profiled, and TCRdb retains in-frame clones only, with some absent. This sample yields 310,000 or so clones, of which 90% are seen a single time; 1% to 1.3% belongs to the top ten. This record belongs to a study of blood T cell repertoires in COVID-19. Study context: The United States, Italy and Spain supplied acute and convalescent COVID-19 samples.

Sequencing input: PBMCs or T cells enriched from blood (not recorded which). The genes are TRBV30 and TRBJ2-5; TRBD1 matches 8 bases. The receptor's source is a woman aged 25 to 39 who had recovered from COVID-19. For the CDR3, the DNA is TGTGCCTGGAGTGTACTCCAGGGGGCCAGGGAGACCCAGTACTTC. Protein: CAWSVLQGARETQYF.